This T cell receptor (beta chain) was recovered during a study of vaccination effects on CD4 cells after COVID-19. The wider study: Two-dose vaccination with either BNT162b2 or mRNA-1273 was given to the participants. Broader study findings: Marked contraction was observed in infection-induced and vaccine-induced clones late after vaccination.

In the case of this clone: Its matching antigen is unknown.

The CDR3 is made up of 14 amino acids. With V trimmed by 5 bases and J by 3 bases, 4 bases remained unmatched. The germline V gene encodes CDR1 SGHAT and CDR2 FQNNGV. ViraFEST assay sequencing came after antigen-specific CD4+ T cells were expanded with viral peptide pools. It was after 10 days of culture that CD4+ T cells were isolated. According to the study, vaccine recipients showed no prior SARS-CoV-2 infection and negative nucleocapsid antibodies. Assay used: immunoSEQ multiplex PCR; TCRdb lists only in-frame clones, some missing. The table shows 71,000 or so clones, with approximately 70% occurring only once.

The chain joins TRBV11-2 to TRBJ1-2, with 9 bases identical to TRBD1. The sequences come from CD4+ T cells from PBMCs cultured with HCoV-OC43 spike peptides, collected before COVID-19 vaccination. The sample's subset: HCoV-OC43 spike overlapping peptide pool stimulation. This clonotype originated in a human donor who received a COVID-19 vaccine. CDR3 sequence (DNA): TGTGCCAGCAGCAACAGGGGGCTCGACTATGGCTACACCTTC. As protein: CASSNRGLDYGYTF.